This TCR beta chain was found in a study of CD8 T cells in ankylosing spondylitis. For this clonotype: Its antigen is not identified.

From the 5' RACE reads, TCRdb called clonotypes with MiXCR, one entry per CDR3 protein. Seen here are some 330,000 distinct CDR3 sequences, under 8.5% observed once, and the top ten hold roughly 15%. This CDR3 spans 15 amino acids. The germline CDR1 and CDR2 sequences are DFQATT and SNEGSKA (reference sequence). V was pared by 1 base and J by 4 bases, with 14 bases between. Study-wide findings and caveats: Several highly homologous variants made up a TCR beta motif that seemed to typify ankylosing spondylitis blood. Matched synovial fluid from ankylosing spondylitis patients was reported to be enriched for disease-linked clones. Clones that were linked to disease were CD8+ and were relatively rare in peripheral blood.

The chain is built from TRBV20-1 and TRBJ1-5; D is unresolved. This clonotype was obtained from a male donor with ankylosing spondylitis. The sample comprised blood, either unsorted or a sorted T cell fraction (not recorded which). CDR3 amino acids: CSARAAKRANQPQHF. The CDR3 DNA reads TGCAGTGCTAGAGCGGCCAAGAGAGCGAATCAGCCCCAGCATTTT.